Following are 19 T cell receptor beta chains from one sample sequenced in a study of blood T cell repertoires in COVID-19. Profiled with immunoSEQ multiplex PCR; TCRdb holds only in-frame clones, not every one. The sample lists tens of thousands of clones, about nine tenths seen once, with approximately 6.2% in the top ten. Sequencing was done on a sample of peripheral blood. The receptors were sampled from a man aged 40-49 years with acute or convalescent COVID-19.

The V gene is TRBV28, the J gene TRBJ1-5; 7 bases agree with TRBD1. Trimming cost V 6 bases and J 5 bases; bases outside gene matches: 4. This CDR3 has 13 residues. CDR1 and CDR2 from the germline V gene are MDHEN and SYDVKM. CDR3 in DNA: TGTGCCAGCAGAAAAGGACAGGATCAGCCCCAGCATTTT. The encoded protein is CASRKGQDQPQHF. Filled out from reference TRBV28 and TRBJ1-5, the complete variable domain reads DVKVTQSSRYLVKRTGEKVFLECVQDMDHENMFWYRQDPGLGLRLIYFSYDVKMKEKGDIPEGYSVSREKKERFSLILESASTNQTSMYLCASRKGQDQPQHFGDGTRLSIL.

This chain uses TRBV7-2 with TRBJ1-5; D is uncertain. In germline, CDR1 is SGHTA, CDR2 FQGNSA. The CDR3 totals 13 residues. The V and J ends lost 5 bases and 7 bases respectively, with 12 bases between them. CDR3 DNA sequence: TGTGCCAGCAGCAAAGAGGCGGGACAGCCCCAGCATTTT. Amino acids: CASSKEAGQPQHF.

The chain couples TRBV19 to TRBJ1-2; 8 bases match TRBD1. Trimming took 5 bases from V and 3 from J; bases not matched to a gene: 11. This CDR3 has 16 residues. CDR1 and CDR2 (germline): LNHDA, SQIVND (reference sequence). In DNA form, the CDR3 reads TGTGCCAGTAGTTCCTCCCTGGCAGGGGGCGACTATGGCTACACCTTC. Residues: CASSSSLAGGDYGYTF.

In nucleotides, the CDR3 is TGTGCCAGCAGTTTAGGGAGGGGTGGCAATCAGCCCCAGCATTTT. This encodes CASSLGRGGNQPQHF. The chain has TRBV27 and TRBJ1-5, with D possibly TRBD1 on 5 matching bases. Trimming cost V 2 bases and J 2 bases, with 10 bases left between them. The CDR3 totals 15 residues. Germline V gene sequence: CDR1 MNHEY, CDR2 SMNVEV (reference sequence).

This clone was detected only once. The V call is TRBV7-9, the J call TRBJ2-1; 7 bases are a match to TRBD2. Germline trimming cut 2 bases from V and 9 bases from J; bases unmatched to any gene: 10. CDR1 is SEHNR and CDR2 is FQNEAQ in the germline V gene (reference sequence). There are 15 residues in the CDR3. The CDR3 sequence: CASSLKGRREFEQFF. The CDR3 DNA reads TGTGCCAGCAGCTTAAAGGGGCGGCGGGAGTTTGAGCAGTTCTTC.

This clone was observed a handful of times. The J gene is TRBJ1-2, the V gene TRBV12-5; 8 positions match TRBD1. In germline, CDR1 is LGHNT, CDR2 FRNRAP. Trimming removed 6 bases from V and 3 bases from J; junction bases left unmatched: 6. The CDR3 is made up of 14 amino acids. CDR3 sequence reads: CASGRQGYDYGYTF. In DNA, the CDR3 is TGTGCTAGTGGCCGACAGGGGTACGACTATGGCTACACCTTC.

The chain combines TRBV11-2 with TRBJ2-3; 7 bases line up with TRBD1. V gave up 5 bases and J gave up 0 bases; unmatched junction bases: 8. This CDR3 comprises 16 residues. Germline values: CDR1 SGHAT, CDR2 FQNNGV. In DNA form, the CDR3 reads TGTGCCAGCAGCCTGGGACAGCCAACTAGCACAGATACGCAGTATTTT. Protein product: CASSLGQPTSTDTQYF.

DNA of the CDR3: TGTGCCAGCAGCTCGGGACAGGGCCTTTCCTACGAGCAGTACTTC. It is translated as CASSSGQGLSYEQYF. The chain is built from TRBV7-2 and TRBJ2-7; 9 bases agree with TRBD1. Germline V gene lookup returns CDR1 SGHTA and CDR2 FQGNSA. V gave up 4 bases and J gave up 1 base; unmatched junction bases: 5. The CDR3 runs to 15 residues.

V gene TRBV11-2 combines with J gene TRBJ2-7; no clear D gene. Trimming removed 4 bases from V and 0 bases from J, with 10 bases in between. Germline values: CDR1 SGHAT, CDR2 FQNNGV. This CDR3 is built from 14 residues. The CDR3: CASSSDTSSYEQYF. The CDR3 coding sequence is TGTGCCAGCAGCTCCGACACTTCCTCCTACGAGCAGTACTTC.

The chain is built from TRBV9 and TRBJ2-2, with 9 bases lining up with TRBD1. Germline values: CDR1 SGDLS, CDR2 YYNGEE. J was trimmed by 4 bases and V by 5 bases; bases with no gene match: 3. This CDR3 has 14 amino acids. The CDR3 reads CASSETGGTGELFF. CDR3 in DNA: TGTGCCAGCAGTGAGACAGGGGGCACCGGGGAGCTGTTTTTT.

This chain uses TRBV18 with TRBJ2-7; D is possibly TRBD1 (6 bases). Germline assignment: CDR1 KGHSH and CDR2 LQKENI. The CDR3 has 13 residues. Deletions cut 3 bases from V and 3 bases from J, with 9 bases between. Written as DNA, the CDR3 is TGTGCCAGCTCACCCGGACAGCTCTACGAGCAGTACTTC. Protein sequence: CASSPGQLYEQYF.

The chain carries TRBV30 and TRBJ2-1; no clear D. Germline CDR1 reads GTSNPN; CDR2 reads SVGIG (reference sequence). Trimming took 0 bases from V and 7 from J, leaving 7 bases between them. The CDR3 is made up of 12 amino acids. The chain's CDR3 is CAWSVDINEQFF. CDR3 in DNA: TGTGCCTGGAGTGTTGACATTAATGAGCAGTTCTTC.

The chain links TRBV7-2 to TRBJ1-2; possibly TRBD1 for D (6 bases). V lost 1 base and J lost 3, with 15 bases in between. The CDR3 is made up of 16 amino acids. CDR1 and CDR2 from the germline V gene are SGHTA and FQGNSA. Here the CDR3 reads CASSLVRGQQDYGYTF. The CDR3 bases are TGTGCCAGCAGCTTAGTGCGGGGGCAGCAGGACTATGGCTACACCTTC. The full variable domain, completed using reference TRBV7-2 and TRBJ1-2, is GAGVSQSPSNKVTEKGKDVELRCDPISGHTALYWYRQSLGQGLEFLIYFQGNSAPDKSGLPSDRFSAERTGGSVSTLTIQRTQQEDSAVYLCASSLVRGQQDYGYTFGSGTRLTVV.

This chain joins TRBV9 and TRBJ2-1; D is possibly TRBD1 (6 bases). This CDR3 contains 15 residues. With 3 bases removed from V and 5 bases from J, the gap between germline ends came to 15 bases. Looked up from germline, CDR1 is SGDLS and CDR2 is YYNGEE. The CDR3 DNA follows: TGTGCCAGCAGCGCACCGCAGGGGCGGAACAATGAGCAGTTCTTC. This gives the protein CASSAPQGRNNEQFF.

J is TRBJ1-5 and V is TRBV10-3; 7 positions agree with TRBD1. J was trimmed by 1 base and V by 6 bases; bases with no gene match: 6. Germline loops: CDR1 ENHRY, CDR2 SYGVKD. The CDR3 extends over 15 amino acids. CDR3 protein: CAISGLQGSNQPQHF. DNA of the CDR3: TGTGCCATCAGCGGCCTACAGGGGAGCAATCAGCCCCAGCATTTT.

This rearrangement joins TRBV11-2 to TRBJ2-5; 7 bases match TRBD1. There are 15 residues in the CDR3. Germline-derived CDR1 and CDR2 are SGHAT and FQNNGV. V lost 0 bases to trimming and J lost 4 bases; unmatched junction nucleotides: 5. The DNA of the CDR3 is TGTGCCAGCAGCTTAGATGGGGGACAGCCAGAGACCCAGTACTTC. Protein: CASSLDGGQPETQYF.

The gene calls are TRBV9 and TRBJ2-7; D perhaps matches TRBD2 (6 bases). This CDR3 has 14 residues. V lost 0 bases and J lost 2, with 9 bases in between. In germline, CDR1 is SGDLS, CDR2 YYNGEE. The CDR3 protein is CASSVGSGPYEQYF. In DNA, the CDR3 is TGTGCCAGCAGCGTAGGTAGCGGACCCTACGAGCAGTACTTC.

V is TRBV7-2 and J is TRBJ1-6, with a tentative D call TRBD1 (6 bases). Germline CDR1 is SGHTA and CDR2 is FQGNSA. This CDR3 is 15 amino acids long. Trimming left V 1 base short and J 8 bases short, with 12 bases between. CDR3 residues: CASSLEGTRYSPLHF. The CDR3, as DNA: TGTGCCAGCAGCTTAGAAGGGACACGATATTCACCCCTCCACTTT.

The rearrangement joins TRBV3-1 (or the pseudogene TRBV3-2) to TRBJ2-2; 7 bases map to TRBD2. Germline V gives CDR1 LGHDT, CDR2 YNNKEL (reference sequence). This CDR3 has 18 amino acids. V dropped 5 bases and J dropped 4; count of bases not matched to a gene: 16. DNA for the CDR3: TGTGCCAGCAGCTATTTCTGGGGCGGGAGTGGTGGCACCGGGGAGCTGTTTTTT. Amino acid sequence: CASSYFWGGSGGTGELFF.